The rows below give T cell receptor beta chains drawn from one sample of a study of radiation and T cells in renal cell carcinoma. Clones were sequenced by immunoSEQ multiplex PCR, and TCRdb holds only the in-frame ones, with some missing. The sample yields 100,000 to 150,000 clones, 81% seen once. Specimen: blood, collected from a patient whose treatment included radiotherapy and nephrectomy. These receptors came from a middle-aged man with renal cell carcinoma. The CDR3 runs from the conserved cysteine through the conserved F or W. Each record gives: J gene, V gene, CDR3 protein.

>TRBJ2-3|TRBV7-6
CASSLGGGPDTQYF
>TRBJ2-3|TRBV4-2
CASSQESRVPDTQYF
>TRBJ2-7|TRBV27
CASSSVPRGDEQYF
>TRBJ1-1|TRBV10-1
CASSSDVNTEAFF
>TRBJ2-7|TRBV28
CASSSLGTLSYEQYF
>TRBJ2-5|TRBV7-9
CASSLSWETQYF
>TRBJ1-3|TRBV7-2
CASSPAGALSGNTIYF
>TRBJ1-5|TRBV14
CASSQDRGSNWGQPQHF
>TRBJ2-3|TRBV28
CASSPLAEVTDTQYF
>TRBJ1-2|TRBV4-1
CASSRPDIYGYTF
>TRBJ2-7|TRBV6-1
CASSEEGLAGEQYF
>TRBJ2-5|TRBV18
CASSPQGADETQYF
>TRBJ2-1|TRBV4-1
CASSQAGYRVDEQFF
>TRBJ2-1|TRBV5-4
CASSFPGQGSNEQFF
>TRBJ1-5|TRBV6-6
CASSQYDQPQHF
>TRBJ1-1|TRBV7-3
CASSLTFGTYTEAFF